The clone carrying this T cell receptor (beta chain) was seen at least ten times. What it recognizes is unknown. CDR3 length equals 14 residues. With 1 base removed from V and 0 bases from J, the gap between germline ends came to 6 bases. Germline CDR1 is LGHNA and CDR2 is YNFKEQ. This sample was included in a study of T-cell reconstitution after alpha-beta-depleted transplantation in children. Whole-study findings and limits: After transplant, at about two months, alpha-beta T cells were reportedly derived from several hundred expanded graft clones.

The TCRbeta library was prepared with unique molecular identifiers. One entry per CDR3 protein results from TCRdb running MiXCR on the PCR reads. Altogether around 5,000 distinct CDR3 sequences are present, roughly 24% being singletons, with the ten largest covering over 30%. The chain has TRBV4-2 and TRBJ2-5; no clear D. The specimen was PBMCs, mostly from graft donor cells, collected 60 days after TCRalphabeta/CD19-depleted stem cell transplant. The receptor's source is a male patient under 10 years old who had a stem cell transplant for acute lymphoblastic leukemia, so the T cells may come from the graft donor. In DNA form, the CDR3 reads TGTGCCAGCAGCCAAGTTCAGAACCAAGAGACCCAGTACTTC. Residues: CASSQVQNQETQYF.